Listed below are T cell receptor beta chains from one sample, sequenced in a study of PD-L1 blockade in urothelial cancer. Measured with immunoSEQ multiplex PCR; TCRdb has only the in-frame clones, and not every one. The sample has around 100,000 clones, more than 85% seen once; the top ten hold around 4%. The sample consisted of PBMCs, taken around atezolizumab (anti-PD-L1) treatment. The receptors derive from a man aged 60-69 years with urothelial cancer. Both conserved end residues are part of each CDR3. The D gene is left open where the match is weak. Only part of the rows carry a size: once, few, many, or a class if the clone is expanded.

J gene,V gene,clone size,D gene,CDR3 protein,CDR3 DNA
TRBJ1-2,TRBV29-1,-,TRBD1,CSVTYNDRVAGYTF,TGCAGCGTTACCTACAACGACAGGGTGGCGGGCTACACCTTC
TRBJ1-1,TRBV7-2,once,-,CASSSRGKQGTEAFF,TGTGCCAGCAGCTCGAGGGGGAAACAAGGCACTGAAGCTTTCTTT
TRBJ1-4,TRBV7-9,-,TRBD1,CASRDLRGSGDEKLFF,TGTGCCAGCCGAGACCTCAGGGGGTCTGGTGATGAAAAACTGTTTTTT
TRBJ2-5,TRBV5-1,once,-,CASSLSGAQETQYF,TGCGCCAGCAGCTTGTCTGGGGCACAAGAGACCCAGTACTTC
TRBJ2-7,TRBV9,-,TRBD2,CASSATSGRAGEQYF,TGTGCCAGCAGCGCCACTAGCGGGAGGGCGGGCGAGCAGTACTTC
TRBJ2-6,TRBV5-4,-,-,CASSLSGAGANVLTF,TGTGCCAGCAGCTTGTCGGGAGCTGGGGCCAACGTCCTGACTTTC
TRBJ2-1,TRBV9,-,TRBD2,CASSVRREISYNEQFF,TGTGCCAGCAGCGTACGGCGGGAGATATCCTACAATGAGCAGTTCTTC
TRBJ2-2,TRBV18,-,-,CASRYAGPNTGELFF,TGTGCCAGCCGCTACGCGGGGCCGAACACCGGGGAGCTGTTTTTT
TRBJ1-4,TRBV6-6,-,-,CASSYSPAGDEKLFF,TGTGCCAGCAGTTACTCTCCAGCCGGGGATGAAAAACTGTTTTTT
TRBJ2-7,TRBV4-2,-,TRBD2,CASSQDRAGGPGEQYF,TGTGCCAGCAGCCAAGATAGGGCGGGAGGACCGGGAGAGCAGTACTTC
TRBJ2-7,TRBV7-6,-,TRBD1,CASSLEDRVNEQYF,TGTGCCAGCAGCTTAGAGGACAGGGTGAACGAGCAGTACTTC
TRBJ2-7,TRBV13,-,TRBD1,CASSFGDRDYEQYF,TGTGCCAGCAGCTTCGGGGACAGGGACTACGAGCAGTACTTC
TRBJ2-2,TRBV6-4,-,TRBD1,CASSIQGAGTGELFF,TGTGCCAGCAGTATACAGGGGGCAGGGACCGGGGAGCTGTTTTTT
TRBJ2-3,TRBV5-1,-,-,CASSGGLTDTQYF,TGCGCCAGCAGCGGAGGACTGACAGATACGCAGTATTTT
TRBJ2-7,TRBV7-9,-,TRBD2,CASSVPAGGRFYEQYF,TGTGCCAGCAGCGTACCAGCGGGAGGGCGTTTCTACGAGCAGTACTTC
TRBJ1-2,TRBV2,-,TRBD1,CASSDGTGDYGYTF,TGTGCCAGCAGTGATGGGACAGGGGACTATGGCTACACCTTC
TRBJ2-7,TRBV14,-,TRBD2,CASSQTTSGRENYEQYF,TGTGCCAGCAGCCAAACCACTAGCGGGAGAGAGAACTACGAGCAGTACTTC
TRBJ1-2,TRBV30,-,-,CAWSRPWGQSLEGYTF,TGTGCCTGGAGCCGCCCGTGGGGACAATCTCTGGAGGGCTACACCTTC
TRBJ2-5,TRBV5-1,-,-,CASSAAGTHQETQYF,TGCGCCAGCAGCGCCGCCGGGACTCACCAAGAGACCCAGTACTTC
TRBJ1-1,TRBV11-2,-,TRBD1,CASSTRQGLTEAFF,TGTGCCAGCAGCACCCGACAGGGATTAACTGAAGCTTTCTTT
TRBJ1-3,TRBV27,few,-,CASRNRASGNTIYF,TGTGCCAGCAGGAACAGGGCATCTGGAAACACCATATATTTT
TRBJ2-3,TRBV7-2,-,-,CASSSDTQYF,TGTGCCAGCAGTTCTGATACGCAGTATTTT
TRBJ1-1,TRBV7-2,few,-,CASNFKGDTEAFF,TGTGCCAGCAACTTCAAGGGGGACACTGAAGCTTTCTTT
TRBJ1-2,TRBV30,-,TRBD1,CACSPRDSLDYGYTF,TGTGCCTGTTCCCCCCGGGACAGTCTCGACTATGGCTACACCTTC
TRBJ1-2,TRBV10-1,-,-,CASSGGQTYGYTF,TGCGCCAGCAGTGGCGGACAGACCTATGGCTACACCTTC
TRBJ1-2,TRBV28,-,TRBD1,CATRVGTGTNYGYTF,TGTGCCACCAGGGTGGGGACAGGGACTAACTATGGCTACACCTTC
TRBJ2-5,TRBV2,-,TRBD1,CASNLQGMGETQYF,TGTGCCAGCAATTTACAGGGGATGGGAGAGACCCAGTACTTC
TRBJ2-7,TRBV9,-,-,CASRDASGDEQYF,TGTGCCAGCAGAGACGCTTCAGGGGACGAGCAGTACTTC
TRBJ2-7,TRBV7-9,-,-,CASSPNLRERSYEQYF,TGTGCCAGCAGCCCCAACCTTAGAGAGCGGTCCTACGAGCAGTACTTC
TRBJ1-4,TRBV15,once,-,CATRQTLGEKLFF,TGTGCCACCCGACAGACACTTGGAGAAAAACTGTTTTTT
TRBJ1-6,TRBV5-4,-,TRBD1,CASAPDRENNSPLHF,TGCGCCAGCGCCCCGGACAGGGAAAATAATTCGCCCCTCCACTTT
TRBJ2-7,TRBV6-6,-,-,CASREDRYEQYF,TGTGCCAGCAGGGAGGACCGTTACGAGCAGTACTTC
TRBJ2-7,TRBV9,-,TRBD1,CASSVGGTAAYEQYF,TGTGCCAGCAGCGTAGGTGGGACAGCTGCCTACGAGCAGTACTTC
TRBJ2-1,TRBV29-1,-,-,CSGCRGNNEQFF,TGCAGCGGTTGTCGGGGGAACAATGAGCAGTTCTTC
TRBJ1-3,TRBV5-4,-,-,CASSSKDSGGNTIYF,TGTGCCAGCAGCTCTAAAGATAGTGGTGGAAACACCATATATTTT
TRBJ1-1,TRBV6-1,-,-,CASSESSRGTEAFF,TGTGCCAGCAGTGAAAGCTCCAGAGGCACTGAAGCTTTCTTT
TRBJ2-2,TRBV7-3,-,TRBD1,CASSARTGNTGELFF,TGTGCCAGCAGCGCCCGGACAGGGAACACCGGGGAGCTGTTTTTT
TRBJ2-7,TRBV7-2,-,TRBD1,CASSLDRDSLYEQYF,TGTGCCAGCAGCTTAGACAGGGACAGCCTCTACGAGCAGTACTTC
TRBJ2-7,TRBV9,-,-,CASSALASSYEQYF,TGTGCCAGCAGCGCGCTAGCGTCGTCCTACGAGCAGTACTTC
TRBJ1-4,TRBV7-9,-,-,CASSLALVHPNEKLFF,TGTGCCAGCAGCTTAGCGTTGGTACATCCTAATGAAAAACTGTTTTTT
TRBJ2-5,TRBV5-6,-,-,CASSFLQETQYF,TGTGCCAGCAGCTTTCTTCAAGAGACCCAGTACTTC
TRBJ2-5,TRBV10-2,-,-,CASSVASSWETQYF,TGCGCCAGCAGTGTGGCGTCTAGTTGGGAGACCCAGTACTTC
TRBJ2-7,TRBV4-2,-,-,CASSQELNRPGLPYEQYF,TGTGCCAGCAGCCAAGAATTGAACCGGCCAGGTCTTCCCTACGAGCAGTACTTC
TRBJ2-2,TRBV6-5,-,TRBD2,CASRDPGSGIKLFF,TGTGCCAGCAGGGACCCGGGTAGCGGGATCAAGCTGTTTTTT
TRBJ2-7,TRBV5-1,-,TRBD1,CASSSQGYEQYF,TGCGCCAGCAGCTCACAGGGGTACGAGCAGTACTTC
TRBJ2-5,TRBV19,-,-,CASRDGLYQETQYF,TGTGCCAGTAGGGACGGACTCTACCAAGAGACCCAGTACTTC
TRBJ2-2,TRBV19,-,TRBD2,CASSKGLAGGWAGELFF,TGTGCCAGTAGTAAGGGACTAGCGGGAGGTTGGGCCGGGGAGCTGTTTTTT
TRBJ1-2,TRBV6-5,-,-,CASRITGRNYGYTF,TGTGCCAGCAGAATTACAGGGCGAAACTATGGCTACACCTTC
TRBJ1-2,TRBV5-6,-,-,CASSLRTGVLDGYTF,TGTGCCAGCAGCTTGCGTACCGGGGTCCTGGATGGCTACACCTTC
TRBJ1-2,TRBV6-1,few,TRBD1,CASSALQGTYGYTF,TGTGCCAGCAGTGCTCTACAGGGGACCTATGGCTACACCTTC
TRBJ2-7,TRBV5-4,-,-,CASSPGKLPPYEQYF,TGTGCCAGCAGCCCAGGGAAGCTCCCCCCCTACGAGCAGTACTTC
TRBJ1-2,TRBV2,-,TRBD1,CASSEVGPRDRWDYGYTF,TGTGCCAGCAGTGAAGTTGGGCCCCGGGACAGGTGGGACTATGGCTACACCTTC
TRBJ1-2,TRBV6-6,-,TRBD1,CASSFRDRGGGYTF,TGTGCCAGCAGTTTCCGTGACAGGGGAGGTGGCTACACCTTC
TRBJ2-1,TRBV15,-,TRBD2,CATSRDSPFLAGGYNYNEQFF,TGTGCCACCAGCAGAGATAGTCCCTTTCTAGCGGGAGGATACAATTACAATGAGCAGTTCTTC
TRBJ2-7,TRBV7-2,-,-,CASSLGGGPYEQYF,TGTGCCAGCAGCTTAGGGGGGGGCCCCTACGAGCAGTACTTC